In its sample, the clone carrying this T cell receptor beta chain was seen many times. Antigen: not known. TCRdb reprocessed the 5' RACE reads via MiXCR and lists one record per CDR3 protein. The sample comprises 200,000 to 300,000 distinct CDR3 sequences, roughly 4% of which are singletons, and around 19% rests with the top ten. The record originates from a study of T cells after yellow fever vaccination. At the level of the study: Any fraction with a low cell number was prepared using SMART-Seq v4 Ultra Low Input. General study results and limits: Faster peaking, at day 5 versus 15, marked a secondary response that was weaker.

This TCR came from a man aged 18 to 30 who received the YFV17D yellow fever vaccine. Specimen: PBMCs, collected 15 days after the yellow fever booster vaccination.

The CDR3 region has the DNA TGCGCCAGCAGCTTGGTGTTAGCGGGGTATGAGCAGTTCTTC. Translation gives CASSLVLAGYEQFF. V is TRBV5-1 and J is TRBJ2-1; 8 bases fit TRBD2. The V gene's germline CDR1 is SGHRS and CDR2 YFSETQ. V shed 0 bases and J 8 bases; nucleotides not matched to a gene: 4. The CDR3 extends over 14 amino acids.